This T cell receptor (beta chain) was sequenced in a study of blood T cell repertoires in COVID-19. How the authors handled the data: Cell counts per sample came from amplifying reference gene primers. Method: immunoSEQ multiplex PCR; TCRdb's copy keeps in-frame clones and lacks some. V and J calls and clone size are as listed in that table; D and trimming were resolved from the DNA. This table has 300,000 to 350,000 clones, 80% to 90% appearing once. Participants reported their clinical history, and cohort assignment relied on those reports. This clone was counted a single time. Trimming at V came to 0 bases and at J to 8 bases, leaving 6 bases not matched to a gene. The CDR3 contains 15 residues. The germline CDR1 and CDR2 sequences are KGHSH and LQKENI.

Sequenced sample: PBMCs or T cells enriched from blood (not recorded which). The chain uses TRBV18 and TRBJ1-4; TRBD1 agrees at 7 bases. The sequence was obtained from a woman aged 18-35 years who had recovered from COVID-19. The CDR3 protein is CASSPPTGRGEKLFF. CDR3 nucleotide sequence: TGTGCCAGCTCACCACCGACAGGGAGAGGCGAAAAACTGTTTTTT.